One sample yielded the 10 T cell receptor beta chains listed below, sequenced in a study of OX40 agonist ivuxolimab in advanced cancers. Method: immunoSEQ multiplex PCR; TCRdb's copy keeps in-frame clones and lacks some. Among around 72,000 clones listed, about 88% were seen once. This specimen consisted of CD4+ or CD8+ T cells sorted from blood, obtained in a trial of the OX40 agonist ivuxolimab. Source of these receptors: an adult with an advanced solid tumor such as melanoma, head and neck, liver or kidney cancer.

V usage is TRBV6-6 and J usage is TRBJ1-6; weak D call: TRBD1 (6 bases). CDR1 and CDR2 from the germline V gene are MNHNY and SVGAGI (reference sequence). The V end lost 5 bases, the J end lost 4 bases, and 9 bases lay between the germline ends. CDR3 size: 14 residues. The CDR3 DNA follows: TGTGCCAGCAGTCCCGGACAGTATAATTCACCCCTCCACTTT. It encodes CASSPGQYNSPLHF.

The gene calls are TRBV10-3 and TRBJ1-1, with 7 bases that match TRBD1. V lost 2 bases to trimming and J lost 11 bases; unmatched junction nucleotides: 8. Germline CDR1 is ENHRY and CDR2 is SYGVKD. The CDR3 loop spans 13 amino acids. CDR3 nucleotides: TGTGCCATCAGTGAGAACAGGGGTGATGCGGCTTTCTTT. Amino acid sequence: CAISENRGDAAFF.

The chain is built from TRBV2 and TRBJ2-1, with 7 bases lining up with TRBD1. V was pared by 7 bases and J by 4 bases, with 16 bases of the junction left unmatched. Germline V gives CDR1 SNHLY, CDR2 FYNNEI. This CDR3 is 17 amino acids long. The CDR3, as DNA: TGTGCCAGCACACAGGGGACGTTTTCGCCGATATACAATGAGCAGTTCTTC. Protein sequence: CASTQGTFSPIYNEQFF.

The chain is built from TRBV4-2 and TRBJ1-4; TRBD1 might be the D (6 bases). The CDR3 is 15 amino acids. Germline V CDR1 and CDR2: LGHNA, YNFKEQ. Trimming cost V 0 bases and J 4 bases, with 9 bases left between them. CDR3 sequence reads: CASSQDRQVNEKLFF. CDR3 DNA: TGTGCCAGCAGCCAAGATCGACAGGTTAATGAAAAACTGTTTTTT.

The J gene is TRBJ2-1, the V gene TRBV28; 9 bases fit TRBD1. From germline, CDR1 is MDHEN and CDR2 SYDVKM. The CDR3 loop spans 15 amino acids. J was trimmed by 5 bases and V by 6 bases; bases with no gene match: 8. CDR3 bases: TGTGCCAGCAGACCAGGGACAGGGATACACAATGAGCAGTTCTTC. It translates to CASRPGTGIHNEQFF.

The chain uses TRBV18 and TRBJ2-1; 12 positions match TRBD2. CDR1 is KGHSH, CDR2 LQKENI, per germline. The CDR3 is 13 residues long. V was clipped by 8 bases and J by 9 bases; unmatched bases: 5. In DNA, the CDR3 is TGTGCCAGCACCCTAGCGGGAGGGAGTGAGCAGTTCTTC. Its protein product is CASTLAGGSEQFF.

The chain recombines TRBV5-1 with TRBJ2-7; the D gene is possibly TRBD1 (6 bases). The CDR3 loop spans 13 amino acids. V dropped 2 bases and J dropped 4 bases, with 10 bases sitting between them. Germline lookup yields CDR1 SGHRS and CDR2 YFSETQ. DNA for the CDR3: TGCGCCAGCAGCTTTGGACAGACTTACGAGCAGTACTTC. Protein: CASSFGQTYEQYF.

V is TRBV18 and J is TRBJ2-2; no clear D gene. The length of the CDR3 is 15 residues. Germline V CDR1 and CDR2: KGHSH, LQKENI. Trimming left V 3 bases short and J 0 bases short, with 8 bases between. CDR3 DNA: TGTGCCAGCTCACCTAGGCAGGCGAACACCGGGGAGCTGTTTTTT. This gives the protein CASSPRQANTGELFF.

V and J are TRBV5-1 and TRBJ2-5; D gene unclear. Germline CDR1 is SGHRS and CDR2 is YFSETQ. This CDR3 spans 15 amino acids. Trimming left V 0 bases short and J 1 base short, with 10 bases between. DNA for the CDR3: TGCGCCAGCAGCTTGGCAGGTGCCCTCCAAGAGACCCAGTACTTC. It translates to CASSLAGALQETQYF.

Comments on this clone: Sequence at one end of the junction differs from germline and may be a read error. The J gene is TRBJ2-6, the V gene TRBV7-7, with D hard to call. Germline V gene data show CDR1 as SSHAT and CDR2 as FNYEAQ (reference sequence). CDR3 length: 15 amino acids. CDR3 region: CASSLDSSGANVLTF. In nucleotides, the CDR3 is TGTGCTAGCAGCTTAGATAGCTCTGGGGCCAACGTCCTGACTTTC.